A selection of T cell receptor beta chains follows, all from one sample in a study of shared clonotypes between healthy human individuals. The protocol was immunoSEQ multiplex PCR, while the TCRdb copy is restricted to in-frame clones and leaves out a portion. In the table there are about 2.4 million clones, 80% to 95% of which are singletons. Sequences were obtained from naive CD4+ T cells from PBMCs. These receptors were taken from a man aged 18 to 29 in good health. Some clones in this sample may be carry-over from other donors' samples. Each CDR3 is given with its conserved first and last residue. D genes are given only for firm matches. Size is omitted from some rows. Given values are once, few, many or a class for expanded clones.

size	D	V	J	CDR3	DNA
.	.	TRBV11-2	TRBJ1-1	CASSPRQASAEAFF	TGTGCCAGCAGCCCCCGACAGGCGAGCGCTGAAGCTTTCTTT
.	.	TRBV28	TRBJ2-7	CASSFLGLYEQYF	TGTGCCAGCAGTTTCCTCGGACTCTACGAGCAGTACTTC
.	.	TRBV5-1	TRBJ2-7	CASSAAGTLYEQYF	TGCGCCAGCAGCGCGGCCGGGACACTCTACGAGCAGTACTTC
.	.	TRBV9	TRBJ2-6	CASSVGGQRSSGANVLTF	TGTGCCAGCAGCGTAGGAGGACAGCGATCCTCTGGGGCCAACGTCCTGACTTTC
.	.	TRBV29-1	TRBJ2-1	CSGGWKNLDNEQFF	TGCAGCGGGGGGTGGAAGAACTTAGACAATGAGCAGTTCTTC
.	TRBD1	TRBV27	TRBJ1-2	CASSFAGGYGYTF	TGTGCCAGCAGTTTCGCAGGGGGGTATGGCTACACCTTC
.	.	TRBV28	TRBJ2-2	CASSDIQHGELFF	TGTGCCAGCAGTGATATACAGCACGGGGAGCTGTTTTTT
.	TRBD1	TRBV29-1	TRBJ2-5	CSVGQGAETQYF	TGCAGCGTTGGACAGGGGGCAGAGACCCAGTACTTC
.	.	TRBV7-8	TRBJ1-4	CASSPPLGASNEKLFF	TGTGCCAGCAGCCCGCCTTTGGGGGCCTCTAATGAAAAACTGTTTTTT
.	TRBD2	TRBV2	TRBJ2-1	CASSEFGLAGGNEQFF	TGTGCCAGCAGTGAATTTGGGCTAGCGGGAGGGAATGAGCAGTTCTTC
few	.	TRBV19	TRBJ2-2	CASTWAGELFF	TGTGCCAGTACTTGGGCCGGGGAGCTGTTTTTT